A single sample gave rise to the 23 T cell receptor beta chains below, sequenced in a study of CD8 T cells in ankylosing spondylitis. TCRdb called the 5' RACE reads again in MiXCR, with one record for every CDR3 protein. The data contain 200,000 to 300,000 distinct CDR3 sequences, roughly a third of them singletons. Sequencing used blood, either unsorted or a sorted T cell fraction (not recorded which). The source of these receptors is a male donor with ankylosing spondylitis or in good health (not recorded which).

This chain links TRBV27 with TRBJ1-4; no clear D. The CDR3 is 15 residues long. Germline V CDR1 and CDR2: MNHEY, SMNVEV (reference sequence). Trimming took off 4 bases at V and 8 bases at J, with 17 bases between the two ends. The DNA for the CDR3 is TGTGCCAGCAGTTCCCGTTCCAGGATTGGGGAAAAACTGTTTTTT. This translates into CASSSRSRIGEKLFF.

This clonotype was observed many times. The rearrangement links TRBV12-3 or TRBV12-4 to TRBJ2-3; D unresolved. V was trimmed by 3 bases and J by 1 base, leaving 2 bases between them. The CDR3 contains 12 residues. As DNA, the CDR3 is TGTGCCAGCAGTTTCCGCACAGATACGCAGTATTTT. It codes for CASSFRTDTQYF.

On this clonotype: At one end the junction does not follow the germline gene, possibly because of a read error. The V and J genes are TRBV7-1 and TRBJ2-5, with 8 bases that match TRBD2. TRBV7-1 qualifies as an ORF whose function is uncertain. The length of the CDR3 is 14 residues. Here the CDR3 reads CASSAAGERETQYF. CDR3 nucleotides: TGTGCCAGCAGCGCAGCGGGGGAGAGAGAGACCCAGTACTTC.

The chain recombines TRBV7-6 with TRBJ2-3; D is unresolved. CDR1 and CDR2 from the germline V gene are SGHVS and FNYEAQ. Trimming stripped 1 base from V and 6 bases from J, with 11 bases between. This CDR3 region has 14 residues. CDR3 DNA: TGTGCCAGCAGCTTAGAGGCCCCCCCGGATACGCAGTATTTT. This encodes CASSLEAPPDTQYF.

This chain uses TRBV5-1 with TRBJ2-1; D gene unclear. The V gene's germline CDR1 is SGHRS and CDR2 YFSETQ. There are 12 residues in the CDR3. The V gene lost 1 base and the J gene lost 7 bases, with 6 bases spanning the gap. CDR3 region: CASSLNENEQFF. CDR3 nucleotide sequence: TGCGCCAGCAGCTTGAATGAGAATGAGCAGTTCTTC.

The chain recombines TRBV15 with TRBJ2-1, with D hard to call. The CDR3 length is 14 residues. In germline, CDR1 is LNHNV, CDR2 YYDKDF (reference sequence). The ends were cut back, 1 base at V and 7 bases at J, with 11 bases in the middle. CDR3 sequence: CATSRVASSNEQFF. CDR3 DNA sequence: TGTGCCACCAGCAGAGTCGCCAGCTCTAATGAGCAGTTCTTC.

V and J are TRBV27 and TRBJ2-1, with 14 positions matching TRBD2. There are 19 residues in the CDR3. Losses at the gene ends were 4 bases for V and 5 bases for J; bases not matched to a gene: 13. Germline CDR1 is MNHEY and CDR2 is SMNVEV (reference sequence). This CDR3 reads CASSSGLAGAAGPHNEQFF. The CDR3 DNA reads TGTGCCAGCAGTTCGGGACTAGCGGGGGCGGCGGGGCCCCACAATGAGCAGTTCTTC.

This clonotype was observed a handful of times. The rearrangement uses TRBV15 and TRBJ2-3, with 9 bases aligning to TRBD1. CDR3 length equals 16 residues. The V and J ends lost 3 bases and 5 bases, in that order; junction bases with no gene match: 9. CDR1 and CDR2 from the germline V gene are LNHNV and YYDKDF (reference sequence). CDR3 residues: CATSRATGTGRDTQYF. Here the CDR3 DNA reads TGTGCCACCAGCAGGGCCACCGGGACAGGGAGAGATACGCAGTATTTT. The variable domain in full, completed from reference TRBV15 and TRBJ2-3, reads DAMVIQNPRYQVTQFGKPVTLSCSQTLNHNVMYWYQQKSSQAPKLLFHYYDKDFNNEADTPDNFQSRRPNTSFCFLDIRSPGLGDTAMYLCATSRATGTGRDTQYFGPGTRLTVL.

The chain links TRBV6-5 to TRBJ2-3; D unresolved. The V and J ends lost 2 bases and 2 bases respectively, with 8 bases between them. The germline gives CDR1 MNHEY, CDR2 SVGAGI. The CDR3 spans 14 residues. The CDR3 DNA reads TGTGCCAGCAGTTACCTGACGGTCACAGATACGCAGTATTTT. Residues: CASSYLTVTDTQYF.

This clonotype was recorded only once. The J gene is TRBJ2-7, the V gene TRBV27, with D possibly TRBD1 on 5 matching bases. Trimming shortened V by 3 bases and J by 5 bases, and 11 bases separated the two germline ends. CDR1 and CDR2 (germline): MNHEY, SMNVEV (reference sequence). The CDR3 consists of 13 residues. CDR3 nucleotide sequence: TGTGCCAGCAGTTTGCAGGGAAGCAACGAGCAGTACTTC. Protein product: CASSLQGSNEQYF.

This clonotype was recorded once. This chain uses TRBV5-1 with TRBJ2-3; possible D gene TRBD2, 5 bases. Deletions cut 4 bases from V and 2 bases from J, with 11 bases between. CDR3 length equals 14 residues. The germline gives CDR1 SGHRS, CDR2 YFSETQ. The chain's CDR3 is CASSPTSTTDTQYF. The CDR3 DNA follows: TGCGCCAGCAGCCCCACTAGTACCACAGATACGCAGTATTTT.

The chain is built from TRBV20-1 and TRBJ2-2; D perhaps matches TRBD2 (5 bases). V lost 5 bases, J lost 1 base, and 8 bases lay in between. Germline values: CDR1 DFQATT, CDR2 SNEGSKA (reference sequence). The CDR3 totals 13 residues. The CDR3 coding sequence is TGCAGTGCTCAAGCGGTGAACACCGGGGAGCTGTTTTTT. Translating it yields CSAQAVNTGELFF.

The chain is built from TRBV12-3 or TRBV12-4 and TRBJ2-5, with D unclear. V was shortened by 6 bases and J by 5 bases, with 16 bases between the two germline ends. The CDR3 extends over 14 amino acids. The CDR3 bases are TGTGCCAGCAGCGCGAGGTTGGGCGAGGAGACCCAGTACTTC. This codes for CASSARLGEETQYF.

The gene calls are TRBV27 and TRBJ1-2, with D possibly being TRBD1 (6 bases). Per the germline V gene, CDR1 is MNHEY and CDR2 is SMNVEV (reference sequence). The CDR3 loop spans 13 amino acids. Trimming shortened V by 2 bases and J by 10 bases, and 14 bases separated the two germline ends. DNA of the CDR3: TGTGCCAGCAGTTTAGCGGCAGGGGTGGACTACACCTTC. This gives the protein CASSLAAGVDYTF.

This chain joins TRBV29-1 and TRBJ2-6; D is uncertain. The ends were cut back, 5 bases at V and 2 bases at J, with 7 bases in the middle. Looked up from germline, CDR1 is SQVTM and CDR2 is ANQGSEA. The CDR3 has 13 residues. CDR3 residues: CSVSAAGANVLTF. The CDR3 region has the DNA TGCAGCGTTTCGGCAGCTGGGGCCAACGTCCTGACTTTC.

The chain combines TRBV6-5 with TRBJ2-7; D may be TRBD1 (6 bases). From germline, CDR1 is MNHEY and CDR2 SVGAGI. Trimming took 0 bases from V and 3 from J, leaving 9 bases between them. The CDR3 totals 14 residues. The CDR3 is CASSYSKGDYEQYF. In nucleotides, the CDR3 is TGTGCCAGCAGTTACTCGAAGGGGGACTACGAGCAGTACTTC.

This clonotype was counted a single time. This chain connects TRBV20-1 to TRBJ2-2, with D perhaps matching TRBD1 (7 bases). This CDR3 contains 17 residues. Deletions cut 6 bases from V and 5 bases from J, with 25 bases between. Germline CDR1 DFQATT, CDR2 SNEGSKA (reference sequence). CDR3 protein: CSAPVGETGRLTGELFF. As DNA, the CDR3 is TGCAGTGCCCCCGTGGGGGAGACAGGGAGGTTGACCGGGGAGCTGTTTTTT.

The DNA of the CDR3 is TGCGCCAGCAGCCAAGGAGAGGGTAGAAACTATGGCTACACCTTC. As protein: CASSQGEGRNYGYTF. V gene TRBV4-1 combines with J gene TRBJ1-2; D is undetermined. This CDR3 region has 15 residues. V was cut by 1 base and J by 2 bases, with 11 bases left in between. CDR1 and CDR2 from the germline V gene are MGHRA and YSYEKL.

V usage is TRBV20-1 and J usage is TRBJ2-7; 8 bases are a match to TRBD2. J was trimmed by 4 bases and V by 5 bases; bases with no gene match: 7. The V gene's germline CDR1 is DFQATT and CDR2 SNEGSKA (reference sequence). CDR3 length equals 13 residues. This chain's CDR3 is CSAVAGKRYEQYF. The DNA for the CDR3 is TGCAGTGCTGTAGCGGGGAAGAGGTACGAGCAGTACTTC.

The chain couples TRBV7-9 to TRBJ1-1; D ambiguous. CDR1 and CDR2 (germline): SEHNR, FQNEAQ (reference sequence). V lost 4 bases to trimming and J lost 4 bases, with 10 bases between them. The CDR3 sequence is 13 residues long. CDR3 in amino acids: CASSYPGGTEAFF. In nucleotides, the CDR3 is TGTGCCAGCAGCTACCCGGGAGGCACTGAAGCTTTCTTT.

This clonotype was seen a few times. This chain links TRBV6-1 with TRBJ2-5, with D possibly TRBD1 on 6 matching bases. The V end lost 5 bases, the J end lost 5 bases, and 21 bases lay between the germline ends. The germline gives CDR1 MNHNS, CDR2 SASEGT. The CDR3 is made up of 16 amino acids. The CDR3 loop reads CASSTQTGARRETQYF. The CDR3 nucleotides are TGTGCCAGCAGTACCCAGACAGGCGCACGGAGGGAGACCCAGTACTTC.

CDR3 bases: TGCAGTGCAGGGGAGGGGCAGGAAACTGAAGCTTTCTTT. It translates to CSAGEGQETEAFF. The rearrangement uses TRBV20-1 and TRBJ1-1, with a weak D call TRBD1 (5 bases). The CDR3 loop spans 13 amino acids. V was shortened by 6 bases and J by 5 bases, with 16 bases between the two germline ends. CDR1 and CDR2 (germline): DFQATT, SNEGSKA (reference sequence).

V usage is TRBV5-1 and J usage is TRBJ2-1; 7 positions match TRBD1. V dropped 4 bases and J dropped 0; count of bases not matched to a gene: 7. CDR1 is SGHRS, CDR2 YFSETQ, per germline. CDR3 length: 16 residues. The DNA for the CDR3 is TGCGCCAGCAGCGTCGACAGGGCAAGCTCCTACAATGAGCAGTTCTTC. Translation gives CASSVDRASSYNEQFF.